The 23 T cell receptor beta chains below all came from one sample that was sequenced in a study of metastatic and nonmetastatic thyroid tumors. TCRdb reprocessed the PCR reads using MiXCR. Among about 13,000 clones listed, about a quarter were seen once. None of the patients had undergone any treatment ahead of thyroid surgery. The specimen sequenced was blood. Receptor source: a female donor with papillary thyroid cancer or a benign thyroid nodule (not recorded which). Some clones in this sample may be carry-over from other donors' samples.

This clone has a count of ten or more. V and J are TRBV19 and TRBJ2-6; 8 bases are shared with TRBD1. Germline CDR1 LNHDA, CDR2 SQIVND (reference sequence). The J segment lost 2 bases and the V segment lost 5 bases, leaving 2 bases of the junction unmatched. The CDR3 spans 15 residues. CDR3 in amino acids: CASSGQGAGANVLTF. CDR3 nucleotides: TGTGCCAGTAGTGGACAGGGAGCTGGGGCCAACGTCCTGACTTTC.

The chain combines TRBV20-1 with TRBJ2-5, with 8 bases identical to TRBD2. This CDR3 has 15 amino acids. V was pared by 3 bases and J by 6 bases, with 12 bases of the junction left unmatched. CDR1 DFQATT and CDR2 SNEGSKA come from the germline V gene (reference sequence). The CDR3 DNA reads as TGCAGTGCTAGTACGTGGGGGGAGCGGGGGAAGACCCAGTACTTC. Translated: CSASTWGERGKTQYF.

This clone was recorded many times. The CDR3 loop reads CATSRVQGALDNEQFF. The CDR3 region has the DNA TGTGCCACCAGCAGAGTGCAGGGGGCCTTGGACAATGAGCAGTTCTTC. The rearrangement links TRBV15 to TRBJ2-1; 8 nucleotides align to TRBD1. The CDR3 loop spans 16 amino acids. Trimming cost V 1 base and J 5 bases; bases outside gene matches: 7. CDR1 and CDR2 (germline): LNHNV, YYDKDF (reference sequence).

This clone was seen repeatedly, ten times or more. The same CDR3 also results from other DNA sequences found in this sample. The V call is TRBV14, the J call TRBJ2-1; 14 bases are shared with TRBD2. CDR3 length: 18 residues. Trimming at V came to 4 bases and at J to 8 bases, leaving 13 bases not matched to a gene. Germline V gene sequence: CDR1 SGHDN, CDR2 FVKESK. Written as DNA, the CDR3 is TGTGCCAGCAGCCTTCCCGGGACTAGCGGGAGTTTTATCCATGAGCAGTTCTTC. It is translated as CASSLPGTSGSFIHEQFF.

In DNA, the CDR3 is TGCAGTGCCGCAGGGACGGAGATCTACGAGCAGTACTTC. This gives the protein CSAAGTEIYEQYF. The chain employs TRBV20-1 and TRBJ2-7; D assignment may be TRBD1 or TRBD2 (5 bases each). Looked up from germline, CDR1 is DFQATT and CDR2 is SNEGSKA (reference sequence). The V end lost 6 bases, the J end lost 3 bases, and 15 bases lay between the germline ends. The CDR3 runs 13 residues.

The V call is TRBV29-1, the J call TRBJ2-3; 7 nucleotides line up with TRBD2. Trimming cost V 4 bases and J 4 bases; bases outside gene matches: 11. The CDR3 is 15 residues long. From germline, CDR1 is SQVTM and CDR2 ANQGSEA. The CDR3 here is CSVVRVSGVPDTQYF. The CDR3 DNA is TGCAGCGTTGTTCGCGTCAGCGGGGTTCCAGATACGCAGTATTTT.

The chain joins TRBV7-2 to TRBJ1-4; TRBD1 matches at 9 bases. Germline lookup yields CDR1 SGHTA and CDR2 FQGNSA. This CDR3 spans 12 amino acids. V shed 3 bases, J shed 15 bases, and the junction held 5 bases outside the gene matches. The CDR3: CASSFRGDRVFF. CDR3 bases: TGTGCCAGCAGCTTTAGGGGGGACAGGGTGTTTTTT.

The V call is TRBV28, the J call TRBJ2-3; the match to TRBD2 covers 7 bases. The CDR3 extends over 15 amino acids. V was clipped by 5 bases and J by 4 bases; unmatched bases: 9. The germline CDR1 and CDR2 sequences are MDHEN and SYDVKM. The CDR3, as DNA: TGTGCCAGCAGTCCCACTCTGGGGGGGGCAGATACGCAGTATTTT. This sequence encodes CASSPTLGGADTQYF.

At least ten counts were recorded for this clone. The CDR3 DNA is TGTGCCAGCAGCCAAGTGCGCGGGGAGCAGTTCTTC. This codes for CASSQVRGEQFF. V usage is TRBV4-2 and J usage is TRBJ2-1, with D maybe TRBD2 (5 bases). The germline gives CDR1 LGHNA, CDR2 YNFKEQ. The CDR3 runs 12 residues. V was pared by 1 base and J by 10 bases, with 8 bases between.

This clone is deemed medium-sized. The J gene is TRBJ1-1, the V gene TRBV28; 7 nucleotides align to TRBD1. V lost 5 bases, J lost 3 bases, and 9 bases stayed unmatched. The length of the CDR3 is 15 residues. CDR1 and CDR2 (germline): MDHEN, SYDVKM. CDR3 in DNA: TGTGCCAGCAGTCAAATCCGGGACAGTTACACTGAAGCTTTCTTT. Protein sequence: CASSQIRDSYTEAFF. Using reference TRBV28 and TRBJ1-1 for the parts outside the CDR3, the full variable domain is DVKVTQSSRYLVKRTGEKVFLECVQDMDHENMFWYRQDPGLGLRLIYFSYDVKMKEKGDIPEGYSVSREKKERFSLILESASTNQTSMYLCASSQIRDSYTEAFFGQGTRLTVV.

This clone was detected many times. J is TRBJ2-1 and V is TRBV5-1; 8 bases map to TRBD2. The germline CDR1 and CDR2 sequences are SGHRS and YFSETQ. With V trimmed by 3 bases and J by 6 bases, 2 bases remained unmatched. The CDR3 contains 13 residues. The CDR3 loop reads CASSSGTSNEQFF. In DNA, the CDR3 is TGCGCCAGCAGCTCCGGGACTAGCAATGAGCAGTTCTTC. The full variable domain, in which reference TRBV5-1 and TRBJ2-1 provide the parts outside the CDR3, is KAGVTQTPRYLIKTRGQQVTLSCSPISGHRSVSWYQQTPGQGLQFLFEYFSETQRNKGNFPGRFSGRQFSNSRSEMNVSTLELGDSALYLCASSSGTSNEQFFGPGTRLTVL.

As to this clone: This could be a read error, since a much larger clone is one nucleotide away. The CDR3 here is CASSRQVTGGTEAFF. CDR3 DNA sequence: TGTGCCAGCAGCCGACAGGTAACGGGCGGAACTGAAGCTTTCTTT. The V and J genes are TRBV5-6 and TRBJ1-1; the D gene is possibly TRBD1 (6 bases). CDR3 length equals 15 residues. CDR1 and CDR2 (germline): SGHDT, YYEEEE. Between the trimmed V and J ends, which lost 4 bases and 5 bases, there was a span of 18 bases.

This clone was seen a handful of times. This may be a read error, as it is one base from a much larger clone. The same CDR3 can be traced to other DNA sequences in this sample. This rearrangement joins TRBV2 to TRBJ2-1; possible D gene TRBD1, 5 bases. The germline V gene encodes CDR1 SNHLY and CDR2 FYNNEI. CDR3 length: 14 residues. Deletions cut 5 bases from V and 9 bases from J, with 17 bases between. CDR3 protein: CASSPRARAGEQFF. The CDR3 DNA reads as TGTGCCAGCAGTCCCAGGGCCCGAGCTGGTGAGCAGTTCTTC.

In its sample, this clone was seen many times. This chain links TRBV2 with TRBJ2-1; TRBD2 aligns across 7 bases. The CDR3 runs 15 residues. Germline loops: CDR1 SNHLY, CDR2 FYNNEI. V lost 4 bases and J lost 3; bases outside the gene matches: 6. The CDR3 spells CASSAASGSYNEQFF. CDR3 DNA sequence: TGTGCCAGCAGTGCGGCTAGCGGAAGCTACAATGAGCAGTTCTTC.

This clone was counted many times. The chain combines TRBV7-9 with TRBJ1-4, with D tentatively TRBD1 (5 bases). Between the trimmed V and J ends, which lost 5 bases and 7 bases, there was a span of 17 bases. The CDR3 is 15 residues long. In germline, CDR1 is SEHNR, CDR2 FQNEAQ (reference sequence). The CDR3 DNA sequence: TGTGCCAGCAGCCCGAAGGGGAGTTCGGTTGAAAAACTGTTTTTT. As protein: CASSPKGSSVEKLFF.

This clone counts as medium-sized. This chain links TRBV6-1 with TRBJ1-1, with 8 bases lining up with TRBD1. Looked up from germline, CDR1 is MNHNS and CDR2 is SASEGT. The CDR3 totals 15 residues. J lost 4 bases, V lost 4 bases, and 8 bases had no gene match. CDR3 loop: CASSAQGAIGTEAFF. The CDR3, as DNA: TGTGCCAGCAGTGCTCAGGGGGCGATCGGCACTGAAGCTTTCTTT.

This clone was observed a few times. CDR3 sequence: CASSVGGGPEEQYF. In DNA form, the CDR3 reads TGTGCCAGCAGTGTTGGGGGGGGGCCGGAGGAGCAGTACTTC. This chain connects TRBV6-1 to TRBJ2-7; a weak D match, TRBD2 (7 bases). Between the trimmed V and J ends, which lost 4 bases and 7 bases, there was a span of 17 bases. The CDR3 extends over 14 amino acids. Looked up from germline, CDR1 is MNHNS and CDR2 is SASEGT.

This chain joins TRBV6-1 and TRBJ2-7, with TRBD2 identical over 11 bases. V shed 2 bases, J shed 2 bases, and the junction held 2 bases outside the gene matches. Germline values: CDR1 MNHNS, CDR2 SASEGT. CDR3 length equals 15 residues. CDR3 DNA sequence: TGTGCCAGCAGTGAAAGGACTAGCGGGCCCTACGAGCAGTACTTC. Translating it yields CASSERTSGPYEQYF.

J is TRBJ2-1 and V is TRBV2; 12 bases agree with TRBD2. The V gene end was trimmed by 7 bases and the J gene end by 4 bases; junction bases not matched to a gene: 8. CDR1 and CDR2 from the germline V gene are SNHLY and FYNNEI. The CDR3 is 16 residues long. CDR3 protein: CASISPGLAGYNEQFF. CDR3 nucleotide sequence: TGTGCCAGCATCTCACCGGGACTAGCGGGTTACAATGAGCAGTTCTTC.

This clone has ten or more counts. Other nucleotide sequences from this sample produce the same CDR3. This chain's CDR3 is CASRVDRGPNTGELFF. CDR3 sequence (DNA): TGTGCCAGCAGGGTGGACAGGGGCCCGAACACCGGGGAGCTGTTTTTT. J is TRBJ2-2 and V is TRBV3-1; TRBD1 aligns across 9 bases. J lost 0 bases, V lost 6 bases, and 5 bases had no gene match. This CDR3 is 16 amino acids long. From germline, CDR1 is LGHDT and CDR2 YNNKEL (reference sequence).

This clone showed up many times. The chain couples TRBV10-3 to TRBJ1-4; no firm D call. CDR3 length: 13 amino acids. V was cut by 8 bases and J by 4 bases, with 11 bases left in between. Germline CDR1 ENHRY, CDR2 SYGVKD. The CDR3 protein is CAIQNSGNEKLFF. DNA for the CDR3: TGTGCCATCCAGAACAGCGGTAATGAAAAACTGTTTTTT.

By share, this clone ranks as medium-sized. The chain has TRBV28 and TRBJ2-5; D is undetermined. The germline gives CDR1 MDHEN, CDR2 SYDVKM. The CDR3 extends over 13 amino acids. Trimming stripped 2 bases from V and 2 bases from J, with 6 bases between. Written as DNA, the CDR3 is TGTGCCAGCAGTTTACGTTCACAAGAGACCCAGTACTTC. It translates to CASSLRSQETQYF.

This clone has at least ten counts. This sample also contains other DNA sequences that code for the same CDR3. The V and J genes are TRBV18 and TRBJ2-2; weak D call: TRBD1 (6 bases). Per germline, CDR1 KGHSH and CDR2 LQKENI. The V and J ends lost 5 bases and 1 base respectively, with 14 bases between them. This CDR3 has 16 residues. This CDR3 reads CASSSPGVRNTGELFF. CDR3 in DNA: TGTGCCAGCTCATCGCCAGGGGTCCGGAACACCGGGGAGCTGTTTTTT.